This T cell receptor beta chain appears in the sequencing data of a study of blood T cell repertoires in COVID-19. Assay: immunoSEQ multiplex PCR; the TCRdb copy retains only in-frame clones and omits some. There are a few hundred thousand clones in the sample; 85% occur only once, and around 6.3% lies in the top ten. The CDR3 has 14 residues. V gave up 2 bases and J gave up 0 bases, with 5 bases separating them. Per the germline V gene, CDR1 is MDHEN and CDR2 is SYDVKM. Enrollees, about 18 to 89 years old, lived in 20 to 25 US areas. Membership in each cohort depended on participant-reported clinical history. A COVID-19 case was met by exposed participants within 2 weeks before study entry.

The J gene is TRBJ1-3, the V gene TRBV28; no clear D. The TCR originated in a woman aged 45-65 years who had been exposed to COVID-19. Sequencing was performed on PBMCs or T cells enriched from blood (not recorded which). For the CDR3, the DNA is TGTGCCAGCAGTTTAATCAGCTCTGGAAACACCATATATTTT. Protein: CASSLISSGNTIYF.